The entry that follows covers one T cell receptor (beta chain) sequence. Its antigen is unknown. It is unclear where the CDR3 begins or ends on the DNA, so no DNA is shown, and the CDR3 is as TCRdb lists it. This sample was included in a study of identical twins' blood T cells. Study outcomes and limitations: Each donor's most abundant TCRbeta clonotypes shared more CDR3 sequences with her twin than unrelated donors.

Each CDR3 protein gets one entry after TCRdb re-called the 5' RACE reads with MiXCR. Among roughly 340,000 distinct CDR3 sequences, 28% were seen once, and the ten largest hold around 5.6%. The CDR3 is 15 amino acids in total, end residues counted. Germline V CDR1 and CDR2: SGHNT, YYREEE (reference sequence). The V gene is TRBV5-4, the J gene TRBJ2-2; the table's D call TRBD2 went unverified against the DNA. The TCR comes from a woman aged 18-49 years in good health. The specimen was PBMCs. Here the CDR3 reads CASSFASGSTGELLF.